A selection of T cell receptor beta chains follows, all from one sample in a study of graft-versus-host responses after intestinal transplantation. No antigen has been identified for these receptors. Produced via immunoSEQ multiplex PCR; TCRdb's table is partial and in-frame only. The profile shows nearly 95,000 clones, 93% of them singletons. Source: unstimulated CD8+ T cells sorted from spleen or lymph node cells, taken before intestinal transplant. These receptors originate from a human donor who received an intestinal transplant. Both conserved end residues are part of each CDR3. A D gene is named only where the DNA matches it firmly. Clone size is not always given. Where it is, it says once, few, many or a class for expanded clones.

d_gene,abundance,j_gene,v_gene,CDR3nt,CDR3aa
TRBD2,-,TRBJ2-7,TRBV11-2,TGTGCCAGCAGTCCTAGCGGGGGTGACTACGAGCAGTACTTC,CASSPSGGDYEQYF
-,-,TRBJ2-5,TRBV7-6,TGTGCCAGCAGCTTAGGCCAGGGCCTAGAGACCCAGTACTTC,CASSLGQGLETQYF
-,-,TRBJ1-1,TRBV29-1,TGCAGCGTCTTAAGCGGGACAACGAACACTGAAGCTTTCTTT,CSVLSGTTNTEAFF
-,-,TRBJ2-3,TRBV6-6,TGTGCCAGCACTCCCCGCAGGGTGTCGGGTGATACGCAGTATTTT,CASTPRRVSGDTQYF
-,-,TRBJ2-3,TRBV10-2,TGCGCCAGCAGTGACCGCGCCTCTAGCACAGATACGCAGTATTTT,CASSDRASSTDTQYF
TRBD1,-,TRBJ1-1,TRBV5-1,TGCGCCAGCACTCCCGAGACAGGGAGCAGCACTGAAGCTTTCTTT,CASTPETGSSTEAFF
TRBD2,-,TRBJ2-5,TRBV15,TGTGCCACCAGCAGGCTAGCGGAGGAAGAGACCCAGTACTTC,CATSRLAEEETQYF
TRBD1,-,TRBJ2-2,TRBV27,TGTGCCAGTAGCCCGGGACAGGAGTCCGGGGAGCTGTTTTTT,CASSPGQESGELFF
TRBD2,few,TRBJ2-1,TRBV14,TGTGCCAGCAGCCAAGTCACTAGCGGGGGGAATGAGCAGTTCTTC,CASSQVTSGGNEQFF
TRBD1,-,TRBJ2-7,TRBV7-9,TGTGCCAGCAGCTCCTGGGACAGGGGCTACGAGCAGTACTTC,CASSSWDRGYEQYF
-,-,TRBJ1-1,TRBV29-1,TGCAGCATGACAGTGAACACTGAAGCTTTCTTT,CSMTVNTEAFF
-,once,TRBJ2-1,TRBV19,TGTGCCAGTAGTACCCAGGGGGACTATGAGCAGTTCTTC,CASSTQGDYEQFF
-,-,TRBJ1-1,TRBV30,TGTGCCTGGAGTGCAGAGAACACTGAAGCTTTCTTT,CAWSAENTEAFF
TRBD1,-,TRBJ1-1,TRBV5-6,TGTGCCAGCAGTTTTACAGGGGGCACTGAAGCTTTCTTT,CASSFTGGTEAFF
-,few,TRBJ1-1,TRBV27,TGTGCCAGCAGTTCAACCGTGGGGGGCACTGAAGCTTTCTTT,CASSSTVGGTEAFF
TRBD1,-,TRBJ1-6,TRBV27,TGTGCCAGCAGTTTATTTTCGGGCAGGGGGTCCTATAATTCACCCCTCCACTTT,CASSLFSGRGSYNSPLHF
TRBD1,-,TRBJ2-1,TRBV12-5,TGTGCTAGTGGTTTGGTAGGGACAGCCTACAATGAGCAGTTCTTC,CASGLVGTAYNEQFF
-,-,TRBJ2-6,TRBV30,TGTGCCATACAAGGCAGGGCTGGGGCCAACGTCCTGACTTTC,CAIQGRAGANVLTF
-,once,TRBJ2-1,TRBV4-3,TGCGCCAGCAGCCAAGAGGGCGTGAATGAGCAGTTCTTC,CASSQEGVNEQFF
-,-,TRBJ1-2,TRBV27,TGTGCCAGCAGCTCCGCGGGGGTCTACACCTTC,CASSSAGVYTF
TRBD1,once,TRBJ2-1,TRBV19,TGTGCCAGTAGTATGTACAGGGGGTACAACAATGAGCAGTTCTTC,CASSMYRGYNNEQFF
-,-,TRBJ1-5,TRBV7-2,TGTGCCAGCAGCCCCGGTCTGGGGAGCGGCAATCAGCCCCAGCATTTT,CASSPGLGSGNQPQHF
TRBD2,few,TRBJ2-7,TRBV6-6,TGTGCCAGCAGCCATAGACTAGCTTGGTACGAGCAGTACTTC,CASSHRLAWYEQYF
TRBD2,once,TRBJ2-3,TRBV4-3,TGCGCCAGCAGCCAAGATCGACTAGCGGGAGCCACAGATACGCAGTATTTT,CASSQDRLAGATDTQYF
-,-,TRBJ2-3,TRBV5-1,TGCGCCAGCAGCTTGGGACTTAGCACAGATACGCAGTATTTT,CASSLGLSTDTQYF
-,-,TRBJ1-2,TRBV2,TGTGCCAGCAGAGACGGGACAAACTATGGCTACACCTTC,CASRDGTNYGYTF
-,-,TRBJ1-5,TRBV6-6,TGTGCCAGCAGTAACAGGGTCGGGAGCAATCAGCCCCAGCATTTT,CASSNRVGSNQPQHF
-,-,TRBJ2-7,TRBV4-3,TGCGCCAGCAGCCAAACTCGGGGAGTGTCCGAGCAGTACTTC,CASSQTRGVSEQYF
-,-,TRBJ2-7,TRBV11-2,TGTGCCAGCAGCTTCGCTAGCTCCCTGCCCCTCGACGAGCAGTACTTC,CASSFASSLPLDEQYF
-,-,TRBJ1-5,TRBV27,TGTGCTACTGGGGCCGGCAATCAGCCCCAGCATTTT,CATGAGNQPQHF
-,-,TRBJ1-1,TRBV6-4,TGTGCCAGCAGTTACGGGGGGAACACTGAAGCTTTCTTT,CASSYGGNTEAFF
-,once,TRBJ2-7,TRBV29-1,TGCAGCGTTGGTGAGGGTCGACCCCACGAGCAGTACTTC,CSVGEGRPHEQYF
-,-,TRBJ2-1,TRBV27,TGTGCCAGCAGTTTATCACCAAGGGGCGAGCAGTTCTTC,CASSLSPRGEQFF
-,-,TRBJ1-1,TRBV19,TGTGCCAGTAGTGTAATGGCAGGGAACACTGAAGCTTTCTTT,CASSVMAGNTEAFF
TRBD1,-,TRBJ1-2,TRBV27,TGTGCCAGCCGGTCGGGACAGGCCCTAGGCTACACCTTC,CASRSGQALGYTF
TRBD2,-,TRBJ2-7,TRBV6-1,TGTGCCAGCAGTGAACCATCTAGCGGGGGCACGTACTCCTACGAGCAGTACTTC,CASSEPSSGGTYSYEQYF
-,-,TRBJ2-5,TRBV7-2,TGTGCCAGCAGCTTAGCCCCTGGGAACAGGGCCCAAGAGACCCAGTACTTC,CASSLAPGNRAQETQYF
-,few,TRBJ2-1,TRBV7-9,TGTGCCAGCGCAGGGATTCATGAGCAGTTCTTC,CASAGIHEQFF
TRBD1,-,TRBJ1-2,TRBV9,TGTGCCAGCAGCCCATGGACAGGGGGCGCCGATGGCTACACCTTC,CASSPWTGGADGYTF
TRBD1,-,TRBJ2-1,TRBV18,TGTGCCAGCTCGCAGGGACAGGACAGCTACAATGAGCAGTTCTTC,CASSQGQDSYNEQFF
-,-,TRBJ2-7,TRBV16,TGTGCCAGCAGCCAAGGCGGGGGCCTAACCTACGAGCAGTACTTC,CASSQGGGLTYEQYF
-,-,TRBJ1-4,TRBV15,TGTGCCACCAGCAGCCTCGAGGGCGACACTAATGAAAAACTGTTTTTT,CATSSLEGDTNEKLFF
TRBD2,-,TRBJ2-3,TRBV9,TGTGCCAGCAGCGTAGATGGTAGCGGGGGTAGAGGGGATACGCAGTATTTT,CASSVDGSGGRGDTQYF
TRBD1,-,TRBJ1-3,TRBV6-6,TGTGCCAGCAAACTGACAGGGGCCTCTGGAAACACCATATATTTT,CASKLTGASGNTIYF
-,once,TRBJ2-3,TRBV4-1,TGCGCCAGCAGCCAAGAAAGCACCGGGACTTCCGGGGATACGCAGTATTTT,CASSQESTGTSGDTQYF
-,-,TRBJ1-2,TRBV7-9,TGTGCCAGCAGCGGGGAGGGGGGGGCCGCTAACTATGGCTACACCTTC,CASSGEGGAANYGYTF
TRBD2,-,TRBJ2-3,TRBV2,TGTGCCAGCAGTGAGCCAGCGGGGGCACCCGCAGATACGCAGTATTTT,CASSEPAGAPADTQYF
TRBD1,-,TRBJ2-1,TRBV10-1,TGCGCCAGCAGTGATGAGACAGGGGACAATGAGCAGTTCTTC,CASSDETGDNEQFF
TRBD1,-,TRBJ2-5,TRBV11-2,TGTGCCAGCAGCTCGATAAACAGGGGTTGGGAGACCCAGTACTTC,CASSSINRGWETQYF